A selection of T cell receptor beta chains follows, all from one sample in a study of T cell responses to AZD1222 COVID-19 vaccine. The method was immunoSEQ multiplex PCR; TCRdb's version includes in-frame clones alone and lacks a portion of them. The data contain 52,000 or so clones, around 84% of them singletons. The material was peripheral blood, obtained on day 0 of AZD1222 vaccination. The receptor set was obtained from an adult in good health. Both conserved end residues are part of each CDR3. D genes are given only for firm matches. For some rows the clone size is stated as once, few or many, or as a class when expanded; others skip it.

TRBJ1-2,.,.,TRBV7-8,CASSLFSDSNYGYTF,TGTGCCAGCAGCCTGTTTTCGGACAGCAACTATGGCTACACCTTC
TRBJ1-5,.,.,TRBV6-5,CASKTENSNQPQHF,TGTGCCAGCAAAACAGAGAATAGCAATCAGCCCCAGCATTTT
TRBJ1-1,.,.,TRBV27,CASSPWGGTEAFF,TGTGCCAGCAGTCCCTGGGGGGGGACTGAAGCTTTCTTT
TRBJ2-5,.,.,TRBV11-3,CASSLGGNGMKTQYF,TGTGCCAGCAGCTTAGGAGGGAACGGGATGAAGACCCAGTACTTC
TRBJ1-5,.,.,TRBV19,CASTQLGVGNQPQHF,TGTGCCAGTACACAGTTGGGCGTCGGCAATCAGCCCCAGCATTTT
TRBJ2-1,.,.,TRBV29-1,CSVGWRGDNEQFF,TGCAGCGTTGGTTGGAGGGGGGACAATGAGCAGTTCTTC
TRBJ2-7,.,TRBD2,TRBV2,CASSLGLAGSYEQYF,TGTGCCAGCAGCCTCGGGTTAGCGGGGTCCTACGAGCAGTACTTC
TRBJ1-2,.,.,TRBV19,CASTGDGERGYTF,TGTGCCAGTACCGGAGACGGGGAGAGGGGCTACACCTTC
TRBJ2-3,once,.,TRBV28,CASSPPPGIITVTDTQYF,TGTGCCAGCAGTCCCCCCCCCGGCATCATAACTGTTACAGATACGCAGTATTTT
TRBJ2-7,.,TRBD1,TRBV6-5,CASSYSAGGHHEQYF,TGTGCCAGCAGTTACTCTGCAGGGGGACACCACGAGCAGTACTTC
TRBJ2-7,.,.,TRBV19,CASSLSKIQDYEQYF,TGTGCCAGTAGCCTCTCAAAAATACAGGACTACGAGCAGTACTTC
TRBJ2-1,few,.,TRBV19,CASSSDRGNLIIPNEQFF,TGTGCCAGTAGTTCTGACCGAGGGAACCTTATAATCCCTAATGAGCAGTTCTTC
TRBJ2-3,.,TRBD2,TRBV6-2/TRBV6-3,CASSYSSGTDTQYF,TGTGCCAGCAGTTACTCGAGCGGGACCGATACGCAGTATTTT
TRBJ2-5,.,.,TRBV7-9,CASSLGKETQYF,TGTGCCAGCAGCTTAGGGAAAGAGACCCAGTACTTC
TRBJ2-7,.,.,TRBV11-2,CASSETDSPSYEQYF,TGTGCCAGCAGCGAGACAGATTCTCCTTCCTACGAGCAGTACTTC
TRBJ2-2,.,TRBD2,TRBV6-6,CASSLNLAGPNTGELFF,TGTGCCAGCAGTCTAAACCTAGCGGGACCGAACACCGGGGAGCTGTTTTTT
TRBJ2-2,.,.,TRBV25-1,CASSLLGELFF,TGTGCCAGCAGTCTCTTAGGGGAGCTGTTTTTT
TRBJ1-1,.,.,TRBV28,CASTANTEAFF,TGTGCCAGCACCGCGAACACTGAAGCTTTCTTT
TRBJ1-1,.,.,TRBV18,CASSPGGARTEAFF,TGTGCCAGCTCACCGGGGGGCGCGAGGACTGAAGCTTTCTTT
TRBJ2-6,.,TRBD1,TRBV7-2,CASSLAPTGGDPGANVLTF,TGTGCCAGCAGCTTAGCGCCGACAGGGGGCGATCCTGGGGCCAACGTCCTGACTTTC
TRBJ1-3,once,.,TRBV19,CASSIFAAARSSGNTIYF,TGTGCCAGTAGTATATTCGCGGCGGCCAGGAGCTCTGGAAACACCATATATTTT
TRBJ2-7,.,TRBD2,TRBV10-3,CAINPGGSNEQYF,TGTGCCATCAACCCCGGCGGGAGCAACGAGCAGTACTTC
TRBJ2-3,.,.,TRBV23-1,CASSQSQGKNTDTQYF,TGCGCCAGCAGTCAATCGCAGGGGAAGAACACAGATACGCAGTATTTT
TRBJ1-2,.,.,TRBV19,CASSESRQIPYGYTF,TGTGCCAGTAGTGAAAGTCGGCAGATTCCCTATGGCTACACCTTC
TRBJ2-1,.,.,TRBV5-1,CASSLQGGGAYNEQFF,TGCGCCAGCAGCTTACAGGGCGGTGGGGCCTACAATGAGCAGTTCTTC
TRBJ2-5,.,.,TRBV4-2,CASSQDITQRETQYF,TGTGCCAGCAGCCAAGATATAACGCAGAGGGAGACCCAGTACTTC